This is a list of T cell receptor beta chains from one sample in a study of cytomegalovirus exposure and HLA in healthy donors. Assay used: immunoSEQ multiplex PCR; TCRdb lists only in-frame clones, some missing. There are fewer than 85,000 clones in the sample; around 79% occur only once, and 5.9% lies in the top ten. The specimen was PBMCs. The receptors were sampled from a man between 18 and 35 years old in good health and CMV-seropositive. Each CDR3 is given without its conserved first and last residue. The order of the fields is CDR3 protein, J gene, V gene, CDR3 length, clone size. Clone size is not always given. Where it is, it says once, few, many or a class for expanded clones.

ASSSPDRAAF | TRBJ1-1 | TRBV6-6 | 10 | NA
ASSYSGGGGNEQY | TRBJ2-7 | TRBV6-5 | 13 | NA
ASSARGQLNYGYT | TRBJ1-2 | TRBV9 | 13 | once
ASSFGRDGETQY | TRBJ2-5 | TRBV11-2 | 12 | NA
ASSYVPGGPEAF | TRBJ1-1 | TRBV7-8 | 12 | NA
ASTGGTYEQY | TRBJ2-7 | TRBV6-5 | 10 | NA
ASGRYTEAF | TRBJ1-1 | TRBV27 | 9 | NA
ASSPGDYGYT | TRBJ1-2 | TRBV5-1 | 10 | NA
SVGYRGNEKLF | TRBJ1-4 | TRBV29-1 | 11 | NA
ASSSLSYEQY | TRBJ2-7 | TRBV6-5 | 10 | NA
ASSSAQGIEQY | TRBJ2-7 | TRBV19 | 11 | NA
SAPGSYFYT | TRBJ1-2 | TRBV20-1 | 9 | NA
ASSKGHLLYEQY | TRBJ2-7 | TRBV14 | 12 | once
ASSLSPPGTSDSTDTQY | TRBJ2-3 | TRBV7-2 | 17 | NA
ASSFRDYGYT | TRBJ1-2 | TRBV28 | 10 | NA
ASSGRSGSY | TRBJ1-2 | TRBV7-2 | 9 | once
ASSQDGPGGYEQY | TRBJ2-7 | TRBV4-1 | 13 | NA
SVPSTNEKLF | TRBJ1-4 | TRBV29-1 | 10 | NA
ASRTQQGVGQPQH | TRBJ1-5 | TRBV28 | 13 | NA
ASSPTGFSGNTIY | TRBJ1-3 | TRBV9 | 13 | NA
ASSSGQGADEQF | TRBJ2-1 | TRBV5-1 | 12 | NA
ASSLGTGREQY | TRBJ2-7 | TRBV5-1 | 11 | NA
ASSSWTDYQPQH | TRBJ1-5 | TRBV7-2 | 12 | few
ASSENRGQNIQY | TRBJ2-4 | TRBV2 | 12 | NA
ASSQDLQRGRTDTQY | TRBJ2-3 | TRBV4-2 | 15 | NA
ASSAVITDTQY | TRBJ2-3 | TRBV10-2 | 11 | NA
ASSLVAGSGRMADTQY | TRBJ2-3 | TRBV5-1 | 16 | NA
ASSYSSSGRAHEQY | TRBJ2-7 | TRBV6-5 | 14 | NA
ATSTGLAGYEQY | TRBJ2-7 | TRBV15 | 12 | NA
ASSPGQQNQPQH | TRBJ1-5 | TRBV5-1 | 12 | NA
ASSAPPRGNYGYT | TRBJ1-2 | TRBV6-1 | 13 | once
ASSRLARSSGNTIY | TRBJ1-3 | TRBV18 | 14 | NA
ASRKKGPGQPQH | TRBJ1-5 | TRBV28 | 12 | once
ASSGVSGRVNIQY | TRBJ2-4 | TRBV28 | 13 | NA
SVYDGGQGYGYT | TRBJ1-2 | TRBV29-1 | 12 | NA
ASSTHRARTDTQY | TRBJ2-3 | TRBV6-5 | 13 | NA
ASSLGLAGGINLYNEQF | TRBJ2-1 | TRBV7-3 | 17 | NA
ASSERPEQAQPQH | TRBJ1-5 | TRBV6-1 | 13 | once
ASSQAARVNQPQH | TRBJ1-5 | TRBV4-1 | 13 | few
ASSEALLAGGPYEQY | TRBJ2-7 | TRBV2 | 15 | NA
SVKLGQGAGEAF | TRBJ1-1 | TRBV29-1 | 12 | NA
ASGGRGRVGYT | TRBJ1-2 | TRBV7-9 | 11 | NA
ASSRRKSSGSEYEQF | TRBJ2-1 | TRBV5-4 | 15 | NA
ASSPGQGTGELF | TRBJ2-2 | TRBV18 | 12 | NA
ASSPHLNTEAF | TRBJ1-1 | TRBV7-3 | 11 | NA